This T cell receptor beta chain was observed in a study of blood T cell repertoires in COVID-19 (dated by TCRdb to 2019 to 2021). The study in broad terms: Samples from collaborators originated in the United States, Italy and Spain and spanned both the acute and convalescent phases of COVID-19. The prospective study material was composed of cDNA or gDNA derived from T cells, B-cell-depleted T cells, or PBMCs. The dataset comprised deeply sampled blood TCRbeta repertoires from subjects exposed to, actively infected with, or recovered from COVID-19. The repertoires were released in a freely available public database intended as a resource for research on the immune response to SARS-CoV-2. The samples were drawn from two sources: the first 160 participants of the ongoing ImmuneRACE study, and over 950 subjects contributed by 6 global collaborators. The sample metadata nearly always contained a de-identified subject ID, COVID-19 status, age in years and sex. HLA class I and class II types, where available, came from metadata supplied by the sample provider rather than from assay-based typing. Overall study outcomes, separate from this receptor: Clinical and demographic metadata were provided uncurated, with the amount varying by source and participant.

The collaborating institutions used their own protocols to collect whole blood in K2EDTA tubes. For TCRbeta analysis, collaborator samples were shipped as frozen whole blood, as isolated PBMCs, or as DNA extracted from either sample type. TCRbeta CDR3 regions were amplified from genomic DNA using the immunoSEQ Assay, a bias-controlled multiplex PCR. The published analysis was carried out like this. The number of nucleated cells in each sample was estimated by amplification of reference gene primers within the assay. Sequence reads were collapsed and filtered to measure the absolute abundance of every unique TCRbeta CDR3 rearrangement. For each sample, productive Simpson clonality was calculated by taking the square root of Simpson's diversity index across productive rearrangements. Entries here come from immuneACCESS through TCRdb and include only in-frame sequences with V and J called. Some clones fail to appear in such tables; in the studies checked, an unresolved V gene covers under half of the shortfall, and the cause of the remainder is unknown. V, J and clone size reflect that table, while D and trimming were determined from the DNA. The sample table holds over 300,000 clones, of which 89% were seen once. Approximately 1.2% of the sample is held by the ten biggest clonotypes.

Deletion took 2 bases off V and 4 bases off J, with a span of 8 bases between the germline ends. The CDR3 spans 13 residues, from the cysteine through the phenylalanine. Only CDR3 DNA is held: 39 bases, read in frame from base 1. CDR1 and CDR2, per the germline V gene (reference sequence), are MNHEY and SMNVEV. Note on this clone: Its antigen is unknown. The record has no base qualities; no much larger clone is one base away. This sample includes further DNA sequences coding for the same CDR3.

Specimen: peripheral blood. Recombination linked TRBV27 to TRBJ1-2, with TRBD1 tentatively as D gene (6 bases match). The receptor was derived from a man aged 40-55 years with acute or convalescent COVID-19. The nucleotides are TGTGCCAGCAGTTTAGGGGGCCTCTATGGCTACACCTTC. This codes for CASSLGGLYGYTF.